These 20 T cell receptor gamma chains originate from one sample sequenced in a study of Vδ1+ human thymocytes. General study results and limits: In the thymus, TRG and TRD repertoires looked highly polyclonal with Gaussian CDR3 lengths.

These receptors have no identified antigens. The template was reverse-transcribed extracted RNA. CDR3 amplicons came from multiplex PCR with pooled V-gene forward and constant-region reverse primers. TCRdb re-called the multiplex PCR reads via CATT. In the table there are roughly 11,000 gamma-chain clones, around 40% of which are singletons. Specimen: Vdelta1+ gamma-delta thymocytes from the thymus. Sample subset: FACS-sorted CD3+ TCRalphabeta- TCRVdelta1+ TCRVdelta2- thymocytes. The source of these receptors is a boy younger than two who had congenital heart surgery.

This clone was found a few times. J gene calling gave no result, while the V gene is TRGV3. Germline V CDR1 and CDR2: VTNTFY, YDVSTARD (reference sequence). The CDR3 loop spans 12 amino acids. This CDR3 reads CATWDRRVVSLF. For the CDR3, the DNA is TGTGCCACCTGGGACAGGCGGGTCGTGAGTCTCTTT.

As to this clone: This may stem from a read error, because a much larger clone lies one nucleotide away. The same CDR3 arises from other DNA sequences in this sample as well. The chain is built from TRGV4 and TRGJ1 or TRGJ2. V gave up 4 bases and J gave up 4 bases; unmatched junction bases: 1. This CDR3 has 11 amino acids. CDR1 is EGSTGY and CDR2 is YDSYTSSV in the germline V gene. The CDR3 DNA is TGTGCCACCTGGGAATATTATAAGAAACTCTTT. This encodes CATWEYYKKLF.

The chain couples TRGV3 to TRGJ1 or TRGJ2. Matching the DNA to germline supplied the J gene, which TCRdb does not give. Germline assignment: CDR1 VTNTFY and CDR2 YDVSTARD (reference sequence). V was clipped by 3 bases and J by 9 bases; unmatched bases: 2. There are 10 residues in the CDR3. CDR3 residues: CATWDSKKLF. The CDR3 nucleotides read TGTGCCACCTGGGACTCTAAGAAACTCTTT.

This chain links TRGV8 with TRGJP1. Because TCRdb records no J gene, it was assigned here through a match of the DNA to germline. Germline CDR1 VENAVY, CDR2 YDSYNSRV. The trim removed 0 bases at V and 11 bases at J, leaving 6 bases unmatched. The CDR3 runs 13 residues. CDR3 amino acids: CATWDRSEWFKIF. CDR3 bases: TGTGCCACCTGGGATAGGTCGGAATGGTTCAAGATATTT.

This clone showed up just a few times. The chain links TRGV9 to TRGJ1 or TRGJ2. CDR1 and CDR2 from the germline V gene are GITISATS and ISYDGTV (reference sequence). This CDR3 is 13 amino acids long. The V and J ends lost 0 bases and 10 bases, in that order; junction bases with no gene match: 9. The CDR3 coding sequence is TGTGCCTTGTGGGAGGTGCAGTTACGGAAGAAACTCTTT. It yields the protein CALWEVQLRKKLF.

J is TRGJP2 and V is TRGV5. The J gene is absent in TCRdb and was assigned here via DNA matching to germline. Germline CDR1 VINAFY, CDR2 YDVSNSKD. This CDR3 is 15 amino acids long. The junction had 14 bases not matched to a gene; V was cut back by 5 bases and J by 8 bases. This CDR3 reads CATWGVGTADWIKTF. The CDR3 region has the DNA TGTGCCACCTGGGGGGTTGGGACGGCGGATTGGATCAAGACGTTT.

A note on this clone: This same CDR3 is encoded by further DNA sequences in the sample. The chain combines TRGV2 with TRGJ1 or TRGJ2. Here the J gene came from matching the DNA to germline, since TCRdb omits it. The CDR3 sequence is 14 residues long. Germline CDR1 EGSNGY, CDR2 YDSYNSKV. V gave up 0 bases and J gave up 2 bases; unmatched junction bases: 4. The DNA of the CDR3 is TGTGCCACCTGGGACGGGCCTGATTATTATAAGAAACTCTTT. Its translation is CATWDGPDYYKKLF.

V is TRGV3 and J is TRGJ1 or TRGJ2. Since TCRdb gives no J gene, matching the DNA to germline was used here to assign it. The germline V gene has CDR1 VTNTFY and CDR2 YDVSTARD (reference sequence). J gave up 6 bases and V 4 bases, and 6 bases lay outside the gene matches. The length of the CDR3 is 12 residues. The CDR3 reads CATWDRFYKKLF. The CDR3 nucleotides read TGTGCCACCTGGGATAGGTTTTATAAGAAACTCTTT.

V usage is TRGV5 and J usage is TRGJ1 or TRGJ2. Matching the DNA to germline supplied the J gene, which TCRdb does not give. This CDR3 is 11 amino acids long. Germline CDR1 is VINAFY and CDR2 is YDVSNSKD. The V and J ends lost 0 bases and 12 bases, in that order; junction bases with no gene match: 5. The CDR3 DNA reads as TGTGCCACCTGGGACAGGCGCTCGAAACTCTTT. Translation gives CATWDRRSKLF.

This chain uses TRGV5 with TRGJ1 or TRGJ2. No J gene was available from TCRdb, and it was assigned here by a germline match of the DNA. There are 15 residues in the CDR3. The J segment lost 2 bases and the V segment lost 1 base, leaving 8 bases of the junction unmatched. The germline V gene encodes CDR1 VINAFY and CDR2 YDVSNSKD. CDR3 sequence (DNA): TGTGCCACCTGGGACAGCACCCAGGATTATTATAAGAAACTCTTT. It translates to CATWDSTQDYYKKLF.

This chain uses TRGV4 with TRGJ1 or TRGJ2. Because TCRdb records no J gene, it was assigned here through a match of the DNA to germline. Losses at the gene ends were 2 bases for V and 1 base for J; bases not matched to a gene: 5. This CDR3 has 14 amino acids. Per the germline V gene, CDR1 is EGSTGY and CDR2 is YDSYTSSV. CDR3 nucleotide sequence: TGTGCCACCTGGGATGTCCACAATTATTATAAGAAACTCTTT. It encodes CATWDVHNYYKKLF.

The chain employs TRGV9 and TRGJ1 or TRGJ2. Trimming at V came to 0 bases and at J to 11 bases, leaving 10 bases not matched to a gene. CDR1 and CDR2 (germline): GITISATS, ISYDGTV (reference sequence). The CDR3 runs 13 residues. The CDR3 sequence is CALWEVAHWEKLF. CDR3 bases: TGTGCCTTGTGGGAGGTGGCCCACTGGGAGAAACTCTTT.

This clone was observed a few times. This chain joins TRGV9 and TRGJ1 or TRGJ2. CDR1 GITISATS and CDR2 ISYDGTV come from the germline V gene (reference sequence). This CDR3 is 14 amino acids long. The V and J ends lost 0 bases and 5 bases, in that order; junction bases with no gene match: 7. The CDR3 bases are TGTGCCTTGTGGGAGGTGCCGTGGAATTATAAGAAACTCTTT. Protein product: CALWEVPWNYKKLF.

This clone was observed a few times. The identical CDR3 is also encoded by other nucleotide sequences in the sample. This chain connects TRGV9 to TRGJ1 or TRGJ2. V shed 0 bases, J shed 7 bases, and the junction held 6 bases outside the gene matches. Germline lookup yields CDR1 GITISATS and CDR2 ISYDGTV (reference sequence). The CDR3 extends over 13 amino acids. CDR3 sequence: CALWEVRGYKKLF. CDR3 DNA sequence: TGTGCCTTGTGGGAGGTGCGAGGATATAAGAAACTCTTT.

Regarding this clone: Being one base from a much bigger clone, this may be a read error. The genes are TRGV2 and TRGJ1 or TRGJ2. TCRdb offers no J gene call, so here the DNA was matched to germline to obtain one. This CDR3 has 12 amino acids. The V segment lost 0 bases and the J segment 6 bases; nucleotides outside the gene matches: 2. The germline gives CDR1 EGSNGY, CDR2 YDSYNSKV. Here the CDR3 DNA reads TGTGCCACCTGGGACGGGCCTTATAAGAAACTCTTT. It encodes CATWDGPYKKLF.

The gene calls are TRGV9 and TRGJ1 or TRGJ2. TCRdb is silent on the J gene; assignment here came from matching the DNA to germline. V was clipped by 6 bases and J by 0 bases; unmatched bases: 2. The CDR3 has 12 amino acids. Per the germline V gene, CDR1 is GITISATS and CDR2 is ISYDGTV (reference sequence). The DNA for the CDR3 is TGTGCCTTGTGGTCGAATTATTATAAGAAACTCTTT. Translation: CALWSNYYKKLF.

This sequence joins TRGV3 and TRGJP2. As TCRdb names no J gene, one was assigned here on the basis of a DNA match to germline. Trimming cost V 0 bases and J 8 bases; bases outside gene matches: 3. Germline V gives CDR1 VTNTFY, CDR2 YDVSTARD (reference sequence). The CDR3 totals 13 residues. CDR3 nucleotides: TGTGCCACCTGGGACAGGCAAGATTGGATCAAGACGTTT. It encodes CATWDRQDWIKTF.

The V and J genes are TRGV3 and TRGJP2. Here the J gene came from matching the DNA to germline, since TCRdb omits it. This CDR3 is built from 15 residues. Germline V lookup: CDR1 VTNTFY, CDR2 YDVSTARD (reference sequence). The J segment lost 8 bases and the V segment lost 0 bases, leaving 9 bases of the junction unmatched. The CDR3 loop is CATWDRARGDWIKTF. The CDR3 nucleotides are TGTGCCACCTGGGACAGGGCACGTGGGGATTGGATCAAGACGTTT.

The rearrangement joins TRGV3 to TRGJ1 or TRGJ2. No J gene was available from TCRdb, and it was assigned here by a germline match of the DNA. The ends lost 2 bases at V and 8 bases at J; junction bases unmatched: 9. This CDR3 has 13 residues. Germline V gene sequence: CDR1 VTNTFY, CDR2 YDVSTARD (reference sequence). The CDR3 protein is CATWDILVDKKLF. DNA of the CDR3: TGTGCCACCTGGGACATCCTGGTGGATAAGAAACTCTTT.

The chain is built from TRGV9 and TRGJP2. J lost 0 bases, V lost 0 bases, and 4 bases had no gene match. In germline, CDR1 is GITISATS, CDR2 ISYDGTV (reference sequence). This CDR3 is built from 16 residues. The CDR3 DNA reads TGTGCCTTGTGGGAGGTGCTTTATAGTAGTGATTGGATCAAGACGTTT. Translated, it gives CALWEVLYSSDWIKTF.